This T cell receptor beta chain was profiled in a study of CXCR3-negative and CXCR3-positive naive CD8 T cells. Triplicate sorts, around 300,000 cells apiece, were made for each CD8+ T cell subset. Overall study findings and caveats: Against CXCR3-negative naive cells, CXCR3-positive naive cells showed more hydrophobic TRB CDR3s. The study found comparably high diversity in both naive subsets and much lower diversity in memory CD8+ cells. Naive cells used TRBV-TRBJ genes in much the same way whether CXCR3-negative or CXCR3-positive; memory cells did not.

Of note for this clonotype: The antigen is undetermined.

The TRB cDNA libraries were prepared by 5' RACE with UMI labels. TCRdb re-called the 5' RACE reads, yielding one record per CDR3 amino acid sequence without DNA. In total, the table holds 90,000 to 150,000 distinct CDR3 sequences. The TCR comes from a human donor in good health. Some clones in this sample may be carry-over from other donors' samples. Source material: naive CXCR3+ CD8+ T cells from blood. Regarding subset: CD45RO-CCR7+CD27+CD95- naive CD8+ T cells expressing CXCR3 (TNR3+).

The CDR3 here is CASIERTGWSYERYF. This rearrangement joins TRBV6-2 or TRBV6-3 to TRBJ2-7; the D call from TCRdb, TRBD1, cannot be confirmed without DNA. This CDR3 is built from 15 residues. Germline lookup yields CDR1 MNHEY and CDR2 SVGEGT.